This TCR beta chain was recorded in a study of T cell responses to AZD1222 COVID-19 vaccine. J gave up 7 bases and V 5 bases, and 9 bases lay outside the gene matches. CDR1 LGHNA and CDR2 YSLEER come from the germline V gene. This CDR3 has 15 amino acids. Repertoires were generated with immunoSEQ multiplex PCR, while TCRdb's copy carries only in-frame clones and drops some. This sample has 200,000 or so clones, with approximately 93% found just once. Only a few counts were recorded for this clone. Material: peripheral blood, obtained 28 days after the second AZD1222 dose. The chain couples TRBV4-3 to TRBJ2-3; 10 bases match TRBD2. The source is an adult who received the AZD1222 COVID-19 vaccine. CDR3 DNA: TGCGCCAGCAGCTCCTCTAGCGGGGGAATAAATACGCAGTATTTT. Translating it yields CASSSSSGGINTQYF.